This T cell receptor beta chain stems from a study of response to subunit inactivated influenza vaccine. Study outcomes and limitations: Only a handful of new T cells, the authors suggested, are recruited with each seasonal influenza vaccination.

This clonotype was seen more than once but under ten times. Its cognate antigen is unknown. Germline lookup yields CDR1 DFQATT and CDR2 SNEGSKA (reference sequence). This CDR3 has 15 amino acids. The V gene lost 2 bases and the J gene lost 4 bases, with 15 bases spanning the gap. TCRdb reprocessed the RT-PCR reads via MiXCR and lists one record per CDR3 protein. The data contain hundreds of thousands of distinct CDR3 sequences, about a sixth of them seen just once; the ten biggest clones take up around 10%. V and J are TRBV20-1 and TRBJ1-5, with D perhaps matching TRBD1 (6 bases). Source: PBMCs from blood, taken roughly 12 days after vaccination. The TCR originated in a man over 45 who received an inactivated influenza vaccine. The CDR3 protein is CSARFPGHPNQPQHF. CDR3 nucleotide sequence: TGCAGTGCTAGATTTCCGGGACACCCAAATCAGCCCCAGCATTTT.